A single T cell receptor beta chain is shown here with its context. What it binds is not known. This sample is drawn from a study of CD8+CD57+ T cells in acquired aplastic anemia. CDR1 is ENHRY and CDR2 is SYGVKD in the germline V gene. The CDR3 has 14 residues. Losses at the gene ends were 5 bases for V and 5 bases for J; bases not matched to a gene: 6. Notes on the study in general: Significant differences in CD8+ Simpson's diversity were not observed between patients and controls.

All sequencing subjects had displayed CD8+CD57+ cell expansion on flow cytometry. There was no therapy given to any patient before the blood sampling took place. Genomic DNA, the template, was used for profiling of the TCR beta VDJ and CDR3. TCRdb reprocessed the reads with MiXCR, giving one entry per CDR3 protein. This sample has around 170,000 distinct CDR3 sequences, with around half found just once. The sequence came from a human donor with aplastic anemia. The chain employs TRBV10-3 and TRBJ2-7; 10 bases align to TRBD1. Sequencing used sorted CD4+, CD8+, or CD8+CD57+ T cells (not recorded which) from PBMCs. The CDR3 protein is CAISPGQGYHEQYF. The CDR3, as DNA: TGTGCCATCAGTCCGGGACAGGGGTACCACGAGCAGTACTTC.